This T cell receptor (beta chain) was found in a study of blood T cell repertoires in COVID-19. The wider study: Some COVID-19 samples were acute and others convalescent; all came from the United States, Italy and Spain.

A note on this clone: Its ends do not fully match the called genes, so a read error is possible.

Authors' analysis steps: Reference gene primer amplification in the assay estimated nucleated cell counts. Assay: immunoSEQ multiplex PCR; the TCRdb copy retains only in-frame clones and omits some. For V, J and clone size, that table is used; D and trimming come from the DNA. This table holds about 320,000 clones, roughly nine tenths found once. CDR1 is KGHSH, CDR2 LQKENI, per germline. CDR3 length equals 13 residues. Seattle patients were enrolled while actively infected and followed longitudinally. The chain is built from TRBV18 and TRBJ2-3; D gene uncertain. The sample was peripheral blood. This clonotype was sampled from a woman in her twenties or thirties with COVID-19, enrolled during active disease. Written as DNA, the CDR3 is TGTGCCACCTCAGTCGCGGATGGAGATACGCAGTATTTT. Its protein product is CATSVADGDTQYF.